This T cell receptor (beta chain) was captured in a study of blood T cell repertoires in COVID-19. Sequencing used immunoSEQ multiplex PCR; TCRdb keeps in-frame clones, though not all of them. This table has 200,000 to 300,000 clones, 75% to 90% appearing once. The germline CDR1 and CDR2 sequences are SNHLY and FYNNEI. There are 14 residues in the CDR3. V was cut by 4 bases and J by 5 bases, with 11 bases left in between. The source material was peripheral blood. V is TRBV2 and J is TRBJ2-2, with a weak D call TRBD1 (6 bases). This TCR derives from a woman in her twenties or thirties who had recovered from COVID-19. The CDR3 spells CASSGGPITGELFF. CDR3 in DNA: TGTGCCAGCAGTGGGGGGCCTATAACCGGGGAGCTGTTTTTT.